Listed below are T cell receptor beta chains from one sample, sequenced in a study of regulatory T cells in long-lasting Graves disease. TCRdb reprocessed the multiplex PCR reads with MiXCR, giving one entry per CDR3 protein. Here the sample spans over 650,000 distinct CDR3 sequences, about 32% being singletons. The sequenced sample was peripheral blood mononuclear cells (PBMCs), obtained when the disease was refractory, from a patient treated with antithyroid drugs. The receptors here all came from a female donor with Graves disease. Each CDR3 is given with its conserved first and last residue. Fields, in order: CDR3 protein, CDR3 DNA, clone size, V gene, J gene, D gene. A D gene is named only where the DNA matches it firmly. Not every row has a clone size; where given, it reads once, few, many or a size class.

CDR3aa: CASSSNRDSPYEQYF; CDR3nt: TGTGCCAGCAGCTCAAACCGGGACAGTCCCTACGAGCAGTACTTC; abundance: -; v_gene: TRBV6-1; j_gene: TRBJ2-7; d_gene: TRBD1
CDR3aa: CSASRQGDQPQHF; CDR3nt: TGCAGTGCTAGTAGACAGGGGGATCAGCCCCAGCATTTT; abundance: few; v_gene: TRBV20-1; j_gene: TRBJ1-5; d_gene: TRBD1
CDR3aa: CASSVDLRISQGEQYF; CDR3nt: TGTGCCAGCAGCGTAGACCTCCGTATTAGCCAAGGCGAGCAGTACTTC; abundance: few; v_gene: TRBV9; j_gene: TRBJ2-7; d_gene: -
CDR3aa: CASSIRGEQYF; CDR3nt: TGTGCCAGTAGTATCAGGGGCGAGCAGTACTTC; abundance: few; v_gene: TRBV19; j_gene: TRBJ2-7; d_gene: -
CDR3aa: CASSSPGQAGGAFF; CDR3nt: TGTGCCAGCAGTTCGCCGGGACAGGCCGGGGGAGCTTTCTTT; abundance: -; v_gene: TRBV6-5; j_gene: TRBJ1-1; d_gene: TRBD1
CDR3aa: CSVVRDTEAFF; CDR3nt: TGCAGCGTTGTAAGGGACACTGAAGCTTTCTTT; abundance: once; v_gene: TRBV29-1; j_gene: TRBJ1-1; d_gene: -
CDR3aa: CATSRGTSGNYGYTF; CDR3nt: TGTGCCACCAGCAGAGGAACGTCGGGTAACTATGGCTACACCTTC; abundance: few; v_gene: TRBV15; j_gene: TRBJ1-2; d_gene: -
CDR3aa: CSVEEDTAFF; CDR3nt: TGCAGCGTTGAAGAGGATACAGCTTTCTTT; abundance: -; v_gene: TRBV29-1; j_gene: TRBJ1-1; d_gene: -
CDR3aa: CASRRMTEAFF; CDR3nt: TGTGCCAGTAGAAGGATGACTGAAGCTTTCTTT; abundance: -; v_gene: TRBV19; j_gene: TRBJ1-1; d_gene: -
CDR3aa: CASSVEPGELFF; CDR3nt: TGTGCCAGCAGTGTTGAGCCCGGGGAGCTGTTTTTT; abundance: many; v_gene: TRBV2; j_gene: TRBJ2-2; d_gene: -
CDR3aa: CASSFGGRLEEKLFF; CDR3nt: TGTGCCAGCAGTTTTGGGGGCAGGCTGGAGGAAAAACTGTTTTTT; abundance: -; v_gene: TRBV28; j_gene: TRBJ1-4; d_gene: -
CDR3aa: CASSPSGQGPSYEQYF; CDR3nt: TGTGCCAGCAGCCCATCCGGACAGGGACCTTCCTACGAGCAGTACTTC; abundance: -; v_gene: TRBV7-9; j_gene: TRBJ2-7; d_gene: TRBD1
CDR3aa: CASSSGVPNEKLFF; CDR3nt: TGCGCCAGCAGCTCCGGGGTGCCTAATGAAAAACTGTTTTTT; abundance: many; v_gene: TRBV5-1; j_gene: TRBJ1-4; d_gene: -
CDR3aa: CASSLRQGAALYEQYF; CDR3nt: TGTGCCAGCAGTCTCCGACAGGGGGCTGCGTTGTACGAGCAGTACTTC; abundance: many; v_gene: TRBV28; j_gene: TRBJ2-7; d_gene: TRBD1
CDR3aa: CASASGQGRFQETQYF; CDR3nt: TGTGCCAGCGCCTCGGGACAGGGCCGGTTCCAAGAGACCCAGTACTTC; abundance: few; v_gene: TRBV25-1; j_gene: TRBJ2-5; d_gene: TRBD1
CDR3aa: CASSQGFSYEQYF; CDR3nt: TGCGCCAGCAGCCAAGGCTTCTCCTACGAGCAGTACTTC; abundance: -; v_gene: TRBV4-1; j_gene: TRBJ2-7; d_gene: -
CDR3aa: CASSYSGGRYEQYF; CDR3nt: TGTGCCAGCAGTTACTCAGGGGGCCGGTACGAGCAGTACTTC; abundance: few; v_gene: TRBV6-2/TRBV6-3; j_gene: TRBJ2-7; d_gene: TRBD1
CDR3aa: CASSPKTGAVNTEAFF; CDR3nt: TGCGCCAGCAGCCCAAAGACAGGCGCGGTGAACACTGAAGCTTTCTTT; abundance: many; v_gene: TRBV5-1; j_gene: TRBJ1-1; d_gene: -
CDR3aa: CASRRLGPDTQYF; CDR3nt: TGTGCCAGCAGACGACTCGGGCCAGATACGCAGTATTTT; abundance: -; v_gene: TRBV12-3/TRBV12-4; j_gene: TRBJ2-3; d_gene: -
CDR3aa: CASSDMAAPSGQLITEAFF; CDR3nt: TGTGCCAGCAGTGATATGGCCGCTCCGTCGGGACAGCTCATCACTGAAGCTTTCTTT; abundance: -; v_gene: TRBV6-1; j_gene: TRBJ1-1; d_gene: TRBD1
CDR3aa: CAISESPSGSTNYGYTF; CDR3nt: TGTGCCATCAGTGAGTCGCCTTCGGGCAGTACTAACTATGGCTACACCTTC; abundance: few; v_gene: TRBV10-3; j_gene: TRBJ1-2; d_gene: -
CDR3aa: CASSQTGMNTEAFF; CDR3nt: TGTGCCAGCAGTCAGACAGGGATGAACACTGAAGCTTTCTTT; abundance: few; v_gene: TRBV6-1; j_gene: TRBJ1-1; d_gene: TRBD1
CDR3aa: CASRLAGVSEQYF; CDR3nt: TGTGCCAGCAGACTAGCGGGAGTCTCCGAGCAGTACTTC; abundance: few; v_gene: TRBV6-1; j_gene: TRBJ2-7; d_gene: TRBD2
CDR3aa: CASRKGAYNSPLHF; CDR3nt: TGTGCCAGCAGAAAGGGGGCCTATAATTCACCCCTCCACTTT; abundance: many; v_gene: TRBV28; j_gene: TRBJ1-6; d_gene: -
CDR3aa: CATHGDINQPQHF; CDR3nt: TGTGCCACCCACGGGGACATAAATCAGCCCCAGCATTTT; abundance: -; v_gene: TRBV2; j_gene: TRBJ1-5; d_gene: -
CDR3aa: CASTPAVPNTEAFF; CDR3nt: TGTGCCAGCACCCCCGCAGTCCCGAACACTGAAGCTTTCTTT; abundance: few; v_gene: TRBV5-5; j_gene: TRBJ1-1; d_gene: -
CDR3aa: CASSWGQGANQPQHF; CDR3nt: TGTGCCAGCAGCTGGGGGCAGGGGGCCAATCAGCCCCAGCATTTT; abundance: -; v_gene: TRBV13; j_gene: TRBJ1-5; d_gene: TRBD1
CDR3aa: CASSLVVSGNGGELFF; CDR3nt: TGTGCCAGCAGCTTAGTGGTTAGCGGGAATGGCGGGGAGCTGTTTTTT; abundance: few; v_gene: TRBV7-6; j_gene: TRBJ2-2; d_gene: TRBD2
CDR3aa: CASSEGRWRVYTF; CDR3nt: TGTGCCAGCAGTGAAGGGAGATGGAGGGTCTACACCTTC; abundance: -; v_gene: TRBV6-1; j_gene: TRBJ1-2; d_gene: -